The 19 T cell receptor beta chains reported below all come from one sample, sequenced in a study of cytotoxic CD8 clonotypes in ibrutinib-treated CLL. Some clones are missing from TCRdb's copy, which holds only in-frame ones; the method was immunoSEQ multiplex PCR. The data show about 300,000 clones, approximately 79% seen once. The material was PBMCs, obtained at disease progression, from a patient treated with ibrutinib. The receptors derive from a human donor with chronic lymphocytic leukemia.

As concerns this clone: This specimen includes other DNA sequences encoding the same CDR3. The genes are TRBV29-1 and TRBJ2-3, with unresolved D. Germline V gene lookup returns CDR1 SQVTM and CDR2 ANQGSEA. Trimming shortened V by 4 bases and J by 4 bases, and 3 bases separated the two germline ends. The CDR3 consists of 10 residues. CDR3 in amino acids: CSVVADTQYF. Here the CDR3 DNA reads TGCAGCGTTGTAGCAGATACGCAGTATTTT.

The gene calls are TRBV7-2 and TRBJ2-5, with 10 bases aligning to TRBD2. The J segment lost 3 bases and the V segment lost 2 bases, leaving 12 bases of the junction unmatched. This CDR3 spans 18 amino acids. Germline V CDR1 and CDR2: SGHTA, FQGNSA. CDR3 nucleotides: TGTGCCAGCAGCTTATTTGGACTAGCGGTGGGGGGAAAAGAGACCCAGTACTTC. It translates to CASSLFGLAVGGKETQYF.

The chain has TRBV2 and TRBJ1-2; tentative D call: TRBD1 (5 bases). Germline CDR1 and CDR2: SNHLY and FYNNEI. This CDR3 is 14 amino acids long. V was clipped by 8 bases and J by 4 bases, with 17 bases between them. The DNA for the CDR3 is TGTGCCAGCGGGACTTGGCAGGGATTCTATGGCTACACCTTC. Translated, it gives CASGTWQGFYGYTF.

The CDR3 DNA is TGTGCCAGCATCAAAGGGGGAAACCAAGAGACCCAGTACTTC. Translation: CASIKGGNQETQYF. The chain has TRBV6-1 and TRBJ2-5; D perhaps matches TRBD1 (6 bases). This CDR3 is 14 amino acids long. Germline CDR1 reads MNHNS; CDR2 reads SASEGT. The V end lost 7 bases, the J end lost 0 bases, and 12 bases lay between the germline ends.

CDR3 DNA sequence: TGTGCCAGCCCTTCGTTAGCGGGTCGCTTCGAGCAGTACTTC. Translation gives CASPSLAGRFEQYF. The gene calls are TRBV2 and TRBJ2-7; the match to TRBD2 covers 7 bases. Germline trimming cut 8 bases from V and 6 bases from J; bases unmatched to any gene: 13. CDR1 SNHLY and CDR2 FYNNEI come from the germline V gene. CDR3 length equals 14 residues.

V gene TRBV5-1 combines with J gene TRBJ1-5; D call uncertain. The V end lost 0 bases, the J end lost 7 bases, and 8 bases lay between the germline ends. The CDR3 runs 13 residues. Looked up from germline, CDR1 is SGHRS and CDR2 is YFSETQ. CDR3 sequence: CASSLGGTQPQHF. DNA of the CDR3: TGCGCCAGCAGCTTGGGCGGAACGCAGCCCCAGCATTTT.

The chain recombines TRBV7-9 with TRBJ2-7; D may be TRBD1 or TRBD2 (5 bases each). V lost 5 bases and J lost 6, with 17 bases in between. The CDR3 covers 14 residues. Germline V lookup: CDR1 SEHNR, CDR2 FQNEAQ (reference sequence). The CDR3 DNA sequence: TGTGCCAGCAGCCCCCGGGGACCACCGAGCGAGCAGTACTTC. It specifies CASSPRGPPSEQYF.

The J gene is TRBJ1-2, the V gene TRBV20-1, with D tentatively TRBD1 (5 bases). There are 10 residues in the CDR3. Germline V gives CDR1 DFQATT, CDR2 SNEGSKA (reference sequence). Here the CDR3 DNA reads TGCAGGACAGAAGATTATGGCTACACCTTC. Protein: CRTEDYGYTF.

This chain joins TRBV25-1 and TRBJ2-2; unclear D gene. Germline-derived CDR1 and CDR2 are MGHDK and SYGVNS. V dropped 3 bases and J dropped 5 bases, with 7 bases sitting between them. The CDR3 consists of 13 residues. CDR3 sequence reads: CASSDGRTGELFF. The DNA of the CDR3 is TGTGCCAGCAGTGACGGGCGGACCGGGGAGCTGTTTTTT.

Notes on this clone: In the same sample, other DNA sequences code for this CDR3. This sequence joins TRBV9 and TRBJ1-3; 7 bases align to TRBD1. Germline V gene lookup returns CDR1 SGDLS and CDR2 YYNGEE. The CDR3 spans 15 residues. J was trimmed by 0 bases and V by 5 bases; bases with no gene match: 5. Written as DNA, the CDR3 is TGTGCCAGCAGTCCCTGGGACAGCTCTGGAAACACCATATATTTT. Amino acid sequence: CASSPWDSSGNTIYF.

V is TRBV19 and J is TRBJ2-5; 10 bases map to TRBD1. Germline trimming cut 5 bases from V and 5 bases from J; bases unmatched to any gene: 5. CDR3 length equals 14 residues. Germline lookup yields CDR1 LNHDA and CDR2 SQIVND (reference sequence). CDR3 in DNA: TGTGCCAGTAGTCTTGGGACAGGGGTCGAGACCCAGTACTTC. The encoded protein is CASSLGTGVETQYF.

The chain recombines TRBV4-1 with TRBJ2-7; D ambiguous. Germline assignment: CDR1 MGHRA and CDR2 YSYEKL. The CDR3 runs 13 residues. V lost 2 bases to trimming and J lost 2 bases, with 7 bases between them. The CDR3 region is CASSQPGAYEQYF. The CDR3 DNA reads as TGCGCCAGCAGCCAACCCGGAGCCTACGAGCAGTACTTC.

V usage is TRBV29-1 and J usage is TRBJ2-2; the match to TRBD1 covers 9 bases. This CDR3 is built from 15 residues. V lost 3 bases, J lost 1 base, and 3 bases stayed unmatched. Germline CDR1 SQVTM, CDR2 ANQGSEA. The CDR3 DNA follows: TGCAGCGTTGAGGTGGACAGGGGGAACACCGGGGAGCTGTTTTTT. As protein: CSVEVDRGNTGELFF.

This clone was detected a few times. The chain is built from TRBV7-2 and TRBJ2-1, with 7 bases lining up with TRBD2. Germline trimming cut 6 bases from V and 4 bases from J; bases unmatched to any gene: 9. The CDR3 runs to 15 residues. Germline assignment: CDR1 SGHTA and CDR2 FQGNSA. CDR3 protein: CASSSTSMYYNEQFF. As DNA, the CDR3 is TGTGCCAGCAGTTCGACTAGCATGTATTACAATGAGCAGTTCTTC.

J is TRBJ1-2 and V is TRBV4-1, with no clear D. This CDR3 region has 14 residues. Trimming took 1 base from V and 8 from J, leaving 14 bases between them. Germline V CDR1 and CDR2: MGHRA, YSYEKL. The CDR3 reads CASSQVWRRVGYTF. As DNA, the CDR3 is TGCGCCAGCAGCCAAGTGTGGAGGCGGGTAGGCTACACCTTC.

The chain joins TRBV5-1 to TRBJ2-7, with 9 bases lining up with TRBD1. The CDR3 extends over 14 amino acids. Germline trimming cut 4 bases from V and 5 bases from J; bases unmatched to any gene: 7. Per germline, CDR1 SGHRS and CDR2 YFSETQ. The DNA for the CDR3 is TGCGCCAGCAGCCTTGGGACAGGGTATGACGAGCAGTACTTC. Translated: CASSLGTGYDEQYF.

The rearrangement uses TRBV10-3 and TRBJ2-2, with D perhaps being TRBD1 or TRBD2 (5 bases each). This CDR3 is 15 amino acids long. Germline values: CDR1 ENHRY, CDR2 SYGVKD. V was pared by 10 bases and J by 5 bases, with 20 bases between. CDR3 nucleotide sequence: TGTGCCACTGGTAAACCGGGACCCACAACCGGGGAGCTGTTTTTT. It specifies CATGKPGPTTGELFF.

The gene calls are TRBV11-2 and TRBJ2-1; D call uncertain. CDR1 SGHAT and CDR2 FQNNGV come from the germline V gene. The ends were cut back, 1 base at V and 4 bases at J, with 8 bases in the middle. The CDR3 is made up of 14 amino acids. Here the CDR3 DNA reads TGTGCCAGCAGCTTAGCATCCGGATACAATGAGCAGTTCTTC. Amino acid sequence: CASSLASGYNEQFF.

The chain carries TRBV27 and TRBJ2-3; D is uncertain. Trimming cost V 2 bases and J 0 bases, with 12 bases left between them. Looked up from germline, CDR1 is MNHEY and CDR2 is SMNVEV (reference sequence). The CDR3 spans 16 residues. The CDR3, as DNA: TGTGCCAGCAGTTTAGTAAGCCTTACTAGCACAGATACGCAGTATTTT. It yields the protein CASSLVSLTSTDTQYF.